The rows below give T cell receptor beta chains drawn from one sample of a study of blood T cells in healthy people across ages. TCRdb reanalysed the 5' RACE reads using MiXCR and keeps one entry per CDR3 protein. The sample shows under 850,000 distinct CDR3 sequences, roughly 40% of them seen only once. The sample consisted of blood. These receptor sequences come from a man aged 18-30 years in good health. Each CDR3 is given without its conserved first and last residue. Each record gives: J gene, V gene, CDR3 protein.

>TRBJ1-6|TRBV2
ASKQGSSYNSPLH
>TRBJ1-5|TRBV7-9
ASSLGPTGNQPQH
>TRBJ2-5|TRBV20-1
SASTGGTVQETQY
>-|TRBV4-1
ASSLTGQGTYNEQY
>TRBJ2-1|TRBV5-1
ASSDRLAGAHSNEQF
>TRBJ2-1|TRBV10-3
AISDPDGRRYNEQF
>TRBJ1-6|TRBV2
ASRATENSPLH
>TRBJ2-3|TRBV5-1
ASSLWGSSTDTQY
>TRBJ1-1|TRBV10-3
AISGQGVNTEAF
>TRBJ1-5|TRBV20-1
SAGGQPQH
>TRBJ2-7|TRBV7-9
ASSLARQGAYEQY
>TRBJ1-2|TRBV27
ASRGLGRNYGYT
>TRBJ1-2|TRBV12-3/TRBV12-4
ASSYGPIEGYT
>TRBJ1-1|TRBV4-1
ASSQGAGNTEAF
>TRBJ1-4|TRBV12-3/TRBV12-4
ASSRARVVVGKLF
>TRBJ1-4|TRBV20-1
STMSGGRNEKLF
>TRBJ2-5|TRBV24-1
ATSDVPETQY
>TRBJ2-2|TRBV4-3
ASSQDLPDTGELF
>TRBJ1-4|TRBV2
ASRLQVGGEKLF
>TRBJ2-1|TRBV6-1
ASKELGSDHEQF
>TRBJ2-1|TRBV10-3
AVSESGGIDNEQF
>TRBJ2-1|TRBV6-2/TRBV6-3
ASSTGLGEQF